The next 4 T cell receptor beta chains were all read from a single sample in a study of monozygotic twins with inflammatory bowel disease. No DNA is given; TCRdb re-called the 5' RACE reads and lists each CDR3 protein once. This sample's clone table lists 150,000 to 200,000 distinct CDR3 sequences. Specimen: blood. The receptors here all came from a human donor with ulcerative colitis or Crohn's disease, or a healthy co-twin of an affected twin (not recorded which).

The V gene is TRBV7-2, the J gene TRBJ2-3; TCRdb names TRBD2, which stays unverified in the absence of DNA. CDR1 and CDR2 (germline): SGHTA, FQGNSA. The CDR3 has 21 residues. The chain's CDR3 is CASSFSRGGTSGAQSTDTQYF.

The chain joins TRBV10-3 to TRBJ2-3; the D gene TCRdb calls, TRBD2, cannot be checked with no DNA. CDR1 and CDR2 from the germline V gene are ENHRY and SYGVKD. The CDR3 extends over 15 amino acids. CDR3 in amino acids: CAISEPAGASGTQYF.

V gene TRBV5-1 combines with J gene TRBJ1-2; with no DNA, the TCRdb D assignment of TRBD1 cannot be verified. The CDR3 is made up of 14 amino acids. CDR1 SGHRS and CDR2 YFSETQ come from the germline V gene. This CDR3 is CASSLDVGADGYTF.

V usage is TRBV6-5 and J usage is TRBJ1-5. Germline V gene lookup returns CDR1 MNHEY and CDR2 SVGAGI. The CDR3 loop spans 14 amino acids. CDR3 in amino acids: CASSYSGLNQPQHF.